This TCR beta chain was identified during a study of human T cells and chemical hapten exposure. For the study at large: A mostly female patient group had alopecia areata, totalis or universalis.

This clonotype was seen only a few times. J was trimmed by 4 bases and V by 5 bases; bases with no gene match: 16. The CDR3 is 17 residues long. CDR1 and CDR2 (germline): DFQATT, SNEGSKA (reference sequence). Time point indicated: patch test 3, about 24 weeks after DPC sensitization. Treatment described: therapeutic diphenylcyclopropenone sensitization with weekly scalp DPC. Ahead of each patch test application, blood was drawn. Donation of samples came from alopecia patients who were 18 to 70 years old and suitable for DPC. Sequencing started from total RNA isolated from unfractionated whole blood. From the RACE reads, TCRdb called clonotypes with MiXCR, one entry per CDR3 protein. The sample holds about 190,000 distinct CDR3 sequences; about 25% are singletons and the top ten take under 2.5%.

The sample here was whole blood, taken in connection with sensitization to the hapten diphenylcyclopropenone (DPC). The receptor was isolated from a woman aged 40 to 55 with alopecia areata. Some clones in this sample may be carry-over from other donors' samples. This sequence joins TRBV20-1 and TRBJ2-1; 8 bases are a match to TRBD2. The CDR3 nucleotides are TGCAGTGCTGGGGGTCCTCTAGCGGGTTTGGTTTACAATGAGCAGTTCTTC. The encoded protein is CSAGGPLAGLVYNEQFF.